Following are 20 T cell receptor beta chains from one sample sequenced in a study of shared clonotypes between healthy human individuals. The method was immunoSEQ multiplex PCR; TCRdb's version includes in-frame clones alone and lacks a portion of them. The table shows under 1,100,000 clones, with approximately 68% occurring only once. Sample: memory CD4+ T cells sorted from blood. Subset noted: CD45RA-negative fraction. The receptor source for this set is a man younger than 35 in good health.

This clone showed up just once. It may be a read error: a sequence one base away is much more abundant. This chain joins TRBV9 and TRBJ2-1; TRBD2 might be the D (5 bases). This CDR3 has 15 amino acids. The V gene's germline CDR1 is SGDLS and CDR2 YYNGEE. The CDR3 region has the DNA TGTACCAGCAGCGTGGCCCCGGGAAACTACAATGAGCAGTTCTTC. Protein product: CTSSVAPGNYNEQFF.

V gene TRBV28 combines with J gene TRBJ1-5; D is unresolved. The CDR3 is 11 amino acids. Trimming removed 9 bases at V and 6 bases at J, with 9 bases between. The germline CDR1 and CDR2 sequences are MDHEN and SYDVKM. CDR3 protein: CASSRSQPQHF. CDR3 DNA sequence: TGTGCCAGTTCCCGTAGTCAGCCCCAGCATTTT.

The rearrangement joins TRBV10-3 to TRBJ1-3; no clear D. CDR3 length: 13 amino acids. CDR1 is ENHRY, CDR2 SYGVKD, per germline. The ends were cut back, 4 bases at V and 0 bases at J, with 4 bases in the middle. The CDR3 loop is CAISVGSGNTIYF. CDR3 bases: TGTGCCATCAGTGTAGGCTCTGGAAACACCATATATTTT.

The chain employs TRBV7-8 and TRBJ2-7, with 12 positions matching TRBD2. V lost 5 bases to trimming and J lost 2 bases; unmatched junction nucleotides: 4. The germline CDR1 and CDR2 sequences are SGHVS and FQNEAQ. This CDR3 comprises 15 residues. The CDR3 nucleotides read TGTGCCAGCAGCCCAGGACTAGCGGGGACCTACGAGCAGTACTTC. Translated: CASSPGLAGTYEQYF. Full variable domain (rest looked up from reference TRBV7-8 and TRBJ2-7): GAGVSQSPRYKVAKRGQDVALRCDPISGHVSLFWYQQALGQGPEFLTYFQNEAQLDKSGLPSDRFFAERPEGSVSTLKIQRTQQEDSAVYLCASSPGLAGTYEQYFGPGTRLTVT.

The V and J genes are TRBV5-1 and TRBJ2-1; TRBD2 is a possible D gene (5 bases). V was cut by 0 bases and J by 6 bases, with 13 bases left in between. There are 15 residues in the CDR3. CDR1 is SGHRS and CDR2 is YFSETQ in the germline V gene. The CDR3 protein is CASSLAGTSSNEQFF. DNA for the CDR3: TGCGCCAGCAGCTTGGCCGGAACTAGTTCCAATGAGCAGTTCTTC.

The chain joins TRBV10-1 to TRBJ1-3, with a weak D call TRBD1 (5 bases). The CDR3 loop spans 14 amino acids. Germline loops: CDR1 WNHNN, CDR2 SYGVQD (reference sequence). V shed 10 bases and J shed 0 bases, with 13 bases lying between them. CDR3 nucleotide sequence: TGCGCCATCCGATTCGGGGGCTCTGGAAACACCATATATTTT. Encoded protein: CAIRFGGSGNTIYF.

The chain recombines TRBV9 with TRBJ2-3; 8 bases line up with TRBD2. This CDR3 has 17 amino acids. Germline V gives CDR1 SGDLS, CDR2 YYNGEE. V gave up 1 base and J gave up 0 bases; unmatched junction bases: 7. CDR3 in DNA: TGTGCCAGCAGCGTACTTGACGGGGGGGCCAGCACAGATACGCAGTATTTT. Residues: CASSVLDGGASTDTQYF. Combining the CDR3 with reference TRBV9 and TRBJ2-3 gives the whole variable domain DSGVTQTPKHLITATGQRVTLRCSPRSGDLSVYWYQQSLDQGLQFLIQYYNGEERAKGNILERFSAQQFPDLHSELNLSSLELGDSALYFCASSVLDGGASTDTQYFGPGTRLTVL.

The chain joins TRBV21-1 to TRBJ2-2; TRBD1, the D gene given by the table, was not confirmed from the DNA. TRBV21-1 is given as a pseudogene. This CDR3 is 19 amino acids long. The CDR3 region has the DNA TGTGCCAGCAGGTACTTTCGCCCCTTTCGACAGAAGAACACCGGGGAGCTGTTTTTT. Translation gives CASRYFRPFRQKNTGELFF.

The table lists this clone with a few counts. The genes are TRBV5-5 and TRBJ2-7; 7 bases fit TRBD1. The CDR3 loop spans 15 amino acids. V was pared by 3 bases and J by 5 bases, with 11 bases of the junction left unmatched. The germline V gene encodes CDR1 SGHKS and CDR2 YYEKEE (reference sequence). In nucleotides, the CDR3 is TGTGCCAGCAGCTACGGAGACAGGGCTCGGGACGAGCAGTACTTC. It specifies CASSYGDRARDEQYF.

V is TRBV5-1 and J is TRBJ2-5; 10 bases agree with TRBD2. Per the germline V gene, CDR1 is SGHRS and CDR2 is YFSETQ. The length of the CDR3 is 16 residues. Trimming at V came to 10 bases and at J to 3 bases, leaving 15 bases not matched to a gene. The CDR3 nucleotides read TGCGCCGGAGCAAAGCGGGGGGGCCTTAGAGAAGAGACCCAGTACTTC. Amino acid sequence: CAGAKRGGLREETQYF.

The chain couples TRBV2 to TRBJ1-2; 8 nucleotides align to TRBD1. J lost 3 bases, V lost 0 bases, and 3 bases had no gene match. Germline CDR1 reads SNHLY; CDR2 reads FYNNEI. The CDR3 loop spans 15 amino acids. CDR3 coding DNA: TGTGCCAGCAGTGAAGCGTCAGGGGGCTACTATGGCTACACCTTC. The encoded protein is CASSEASGGYYGYTF. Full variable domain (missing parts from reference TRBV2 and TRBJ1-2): EPEVTQTPSHQVTQMGQEVILRCVPISNHLYFYWYRQILGQKVEFLVSFYNNEISEKSEIFDDQFSVERPDGSNFTLKIRSTKLEDSAMYFCASSEASGGYYGYTFGSGTRLTVV.

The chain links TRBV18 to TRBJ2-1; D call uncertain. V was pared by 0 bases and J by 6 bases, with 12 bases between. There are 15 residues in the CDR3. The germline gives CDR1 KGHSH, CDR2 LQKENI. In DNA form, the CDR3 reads TGTGCCAGCTCACCACCCGTCGGTTCGGGCAATGAGCAGTTCTTC. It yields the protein CASSPPVGSGNEQFF. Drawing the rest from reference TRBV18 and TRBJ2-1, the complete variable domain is NAGVMQNPRHLVRRRGQEARLRCSPMKGHSHVYWYRQLPEEGLKFMVYLQKENIIDESGMPKERFSAEFPKEGPSILRIQQVVRGDSAAYFCASSPPVGSGNEQFFGPGTRLTVL.

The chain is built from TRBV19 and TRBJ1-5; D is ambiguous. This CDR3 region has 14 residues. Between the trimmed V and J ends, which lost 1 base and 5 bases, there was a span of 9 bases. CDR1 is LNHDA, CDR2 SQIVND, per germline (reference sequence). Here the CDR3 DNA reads TGTGCCAGTAGTATAGGAGAAACTTATCAGCCCCAGCATTTT. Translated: CASSIGETYQPQHF.

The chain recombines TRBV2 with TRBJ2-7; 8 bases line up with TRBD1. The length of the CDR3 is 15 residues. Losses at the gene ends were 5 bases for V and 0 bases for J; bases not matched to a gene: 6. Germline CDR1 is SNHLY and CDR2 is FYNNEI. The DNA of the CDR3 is TGTGCCAGCAGTCCGGACAGGGTTAACTCCTACGAGCAGTACTTC. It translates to CASSPDRVNSYEQYF.

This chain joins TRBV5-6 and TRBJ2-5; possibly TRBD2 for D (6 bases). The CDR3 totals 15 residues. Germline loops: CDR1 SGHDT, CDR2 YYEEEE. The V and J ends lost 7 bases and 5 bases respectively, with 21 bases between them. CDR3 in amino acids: CASRITGEVRETQYF. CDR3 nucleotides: TGTGCCAGCCGGATTACGGGGGAAGTACGGGAGACCCAGTACTTC.

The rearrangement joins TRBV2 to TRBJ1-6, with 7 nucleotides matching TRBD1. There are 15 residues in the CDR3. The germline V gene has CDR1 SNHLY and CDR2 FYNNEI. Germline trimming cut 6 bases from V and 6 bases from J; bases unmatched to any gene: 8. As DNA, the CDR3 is TGTGCCAGCAGGTGGGAGGGGGCCGGTAATTCACCCCTCCACTTT. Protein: CASRWEGAGNSPLHF.

In DNA, the CDR3 is TGTGCCAGCAGTTACGAGACAGGAAGGGGCGAGCAGTACTTC. This translates into CASSYETGRGEQYF. The genes are TRBV6-5 and TRBJ2-7; TRBD1 is a possible D gene (6 bases). The CDR3 extends over 14 amino acids. CDR1 and CDR2 (germline): MNHEY, SVGAGI. V gave up 2 bases and J gave up 6 bases, with 14 bases separating them.

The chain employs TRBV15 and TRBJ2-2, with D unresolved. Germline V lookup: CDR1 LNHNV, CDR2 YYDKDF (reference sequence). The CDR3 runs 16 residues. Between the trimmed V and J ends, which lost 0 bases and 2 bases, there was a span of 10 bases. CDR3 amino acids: CATSREMGYNTGELFF. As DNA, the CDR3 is TGTGCCACCAGCAGAGAGATGGGATATAACACCGGGGAGCTGTTTTTT. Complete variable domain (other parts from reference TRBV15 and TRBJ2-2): DAMVIQNPRYQVTQFGKPVTLSCSQTLNHNVMYWYQQKSSQAPKLLFHYYDKDFNNEADTPDNFQSRRPNTSFCFLDIRSPGLGDTAMYLCATSREMGYNTGELFFGEGSRLTVL.

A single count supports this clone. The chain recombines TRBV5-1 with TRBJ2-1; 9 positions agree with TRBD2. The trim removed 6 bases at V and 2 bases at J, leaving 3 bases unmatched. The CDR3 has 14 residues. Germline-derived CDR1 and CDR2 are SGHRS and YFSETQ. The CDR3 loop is CASTPSGAYNEQFF. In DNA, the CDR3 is TGCGCCAGCACCCCTAGCGGGGCCTACAATGAGCAGTTCTTC.

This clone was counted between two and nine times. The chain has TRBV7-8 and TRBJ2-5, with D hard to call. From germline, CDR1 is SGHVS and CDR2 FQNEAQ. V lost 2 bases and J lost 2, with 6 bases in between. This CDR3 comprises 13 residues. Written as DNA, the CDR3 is TGTGCCAGCAGCTTATATCTGCAAGAGACCCAGTACTTC. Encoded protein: CASSLYLQETQYF.